This T cell receptor beta chain was recovered during a study of T-cell memory formation after mild COVID-19. General study results and limits: Contracting CD4+ clones sat mainly in CM and EM; CD8+ in EMRA. Memory sampled before infection contained some responding clones, suggesting cross-reactive memory joined. Whereas later expanders leaned CD4+, clones contracting day 15 to 85 showed a balanced CD4/CD8 makeup.

CDR1 LGHNA and CDR2 YSLEER come from the germline V gene. The V segment lost 4 bases and the J segment 1 base; nucleotides outside the gene matches: 2. CDR3 size: 15 residues. About this clonotype: Its antigen is not known.

Constant-segment primers and 5'RACE yielded cDNA libraries for TCR alpha and TCR beta, each carrying sample barcodes and UMIs. Each CDR3 protein is one row after TCRdb ran MiXCR on the 5' RACE reads. The sample consists of a few hundred thousand distinct CDR3 sequences, more than 15% of them appearing once. V and J are TRBV4-3 and TRBJ2-2; 8 bases agree with TRBD1. This TCR was recovered from a man between 18 and 35 years old who had mild COVID-19 (a few samples of this study predate the infection). Cell type and time point are not known. Material for sequencing was PBMCs or a T cell subset sorted from them (not recorded which). CDR3 coding DNA: TGCGCCAGCAGCCGAGGGACAGGGAACACCGGGGAGCTGTTTTTT. Translation gives CASSRGTGNTGELFF.